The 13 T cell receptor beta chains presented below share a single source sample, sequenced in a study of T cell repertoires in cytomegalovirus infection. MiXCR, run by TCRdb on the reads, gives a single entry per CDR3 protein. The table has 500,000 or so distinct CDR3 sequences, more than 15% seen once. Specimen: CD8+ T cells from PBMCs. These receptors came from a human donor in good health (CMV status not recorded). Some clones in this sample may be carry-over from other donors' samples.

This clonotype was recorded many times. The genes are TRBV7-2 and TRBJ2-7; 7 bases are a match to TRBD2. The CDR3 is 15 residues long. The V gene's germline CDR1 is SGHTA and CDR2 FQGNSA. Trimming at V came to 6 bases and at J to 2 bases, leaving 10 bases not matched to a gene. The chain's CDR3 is CASSPLAAATYEQYF. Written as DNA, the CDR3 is TGTGCCAGCAGTCCTCTAGCGGCGGCAACCTACGAGCAGTACTTC.

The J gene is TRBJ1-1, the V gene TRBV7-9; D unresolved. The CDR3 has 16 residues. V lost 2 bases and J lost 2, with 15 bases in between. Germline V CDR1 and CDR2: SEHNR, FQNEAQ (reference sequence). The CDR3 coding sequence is TGTGCCAGCAGCTTAAGTCCAGCGGGCAGCAACACTGAAGCTTTCTTT. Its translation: CASSLSPAGSNTEAFF.

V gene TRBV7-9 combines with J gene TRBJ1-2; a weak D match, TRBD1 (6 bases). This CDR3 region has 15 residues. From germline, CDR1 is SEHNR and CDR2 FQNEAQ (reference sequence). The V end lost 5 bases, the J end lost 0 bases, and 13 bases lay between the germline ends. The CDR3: CASSPRTAANYGYTF. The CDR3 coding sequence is TGTGCCAGCAGCCCTCGGACAGCCGCTAACTATGGCTACACCTTC.

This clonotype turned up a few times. The DNA for the CDR3 is TGTGCCAGCAGTTTACAGAGCCCGAACACCGGGGAGCTGTTTTTT. This gives the protein CASSLQSPNTGELFF. The chain couples TRBV27 to TRBJ2-2, with D uncertain. The CDR3 runs 15 residues. CDR1 and CDR2 from the germline V gene are MNHEY and SMNVEV (reference sequence). V lost 2 bases and J 0 bases, leaving 7 bases between the germline ends.

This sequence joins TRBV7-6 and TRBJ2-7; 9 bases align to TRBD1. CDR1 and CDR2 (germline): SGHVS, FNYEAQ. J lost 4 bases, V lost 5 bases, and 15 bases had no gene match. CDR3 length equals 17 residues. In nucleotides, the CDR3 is TGTGCCAGCAGCACCGGGACAGGGAGGGCTCCTATTTACGAGCAGTACTTC. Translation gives CASSTGTGRAPIYEQYF.

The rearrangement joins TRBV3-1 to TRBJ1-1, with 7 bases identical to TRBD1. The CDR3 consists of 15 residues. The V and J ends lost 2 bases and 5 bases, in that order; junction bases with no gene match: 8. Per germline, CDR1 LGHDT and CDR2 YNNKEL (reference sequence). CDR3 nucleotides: TGTGCCAGCAGCCAAAGACAGGGAGGAGGGACTGAAGCTTTCTTT. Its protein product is CASSQRQGGGTEAFF.

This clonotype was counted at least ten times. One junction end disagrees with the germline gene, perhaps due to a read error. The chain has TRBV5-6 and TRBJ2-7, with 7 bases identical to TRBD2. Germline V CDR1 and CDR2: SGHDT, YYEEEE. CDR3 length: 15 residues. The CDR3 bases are TGCGCCAGCAGCTTGGGAGGGGTCTCCTCCTACGAGCAGTACTTC. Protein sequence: CASSLGGVSSYEQYF.

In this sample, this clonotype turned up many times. The CDR3 here is CASRLSPPLLWDEQYF. DNA for the CDR3: TGCGCCAGCAGACTCTCCCCTCCCCTTCTCTGGGACGAGCAGTACTTC. The V and J genes are TRBV23-1 and TRBJ2-7; D gene uncertain. TRBV23-1 is an ORF for which the function is uncertain. This CDR3 is built from 16 residues. The V end was cut by 6 bases, the J end by 5 bases, with 23 bases between.

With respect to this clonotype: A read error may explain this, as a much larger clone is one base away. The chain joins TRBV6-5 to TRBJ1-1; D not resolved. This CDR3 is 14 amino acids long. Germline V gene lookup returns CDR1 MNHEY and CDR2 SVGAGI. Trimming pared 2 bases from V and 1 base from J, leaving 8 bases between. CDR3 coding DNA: TGTGCCAGCAGTTACCAGACGGAGAACACTGAAGCTTTCTTT. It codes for CASSYQTENTEAFF.

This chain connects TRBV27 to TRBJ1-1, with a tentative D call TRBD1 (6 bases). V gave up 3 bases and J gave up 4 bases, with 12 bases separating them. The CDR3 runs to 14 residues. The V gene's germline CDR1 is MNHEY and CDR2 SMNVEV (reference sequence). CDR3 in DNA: TGTGCCAGCAGTTTTAGGGGGATCGGCACTGAAGCTTTCTTT. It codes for CASSFRGIGTEAFF.

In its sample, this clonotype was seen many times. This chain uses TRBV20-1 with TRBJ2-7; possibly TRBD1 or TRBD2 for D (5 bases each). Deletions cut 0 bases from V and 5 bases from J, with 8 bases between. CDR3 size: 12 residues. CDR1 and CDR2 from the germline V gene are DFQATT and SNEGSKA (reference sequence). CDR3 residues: CSAREGEHEQYF. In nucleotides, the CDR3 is TGCAGTGCTAGAGAGGGGGAGCACGAGCAGTACTTC.

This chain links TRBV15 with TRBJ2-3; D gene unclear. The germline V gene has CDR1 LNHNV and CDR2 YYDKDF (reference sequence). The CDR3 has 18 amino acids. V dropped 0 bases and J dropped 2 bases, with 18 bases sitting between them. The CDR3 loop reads CATSRDLRVQGDTDTQYF. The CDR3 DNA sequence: TGTGCCACCAGCAGAGACTTACGGGTCCAAGGAGACACAGATACGCAGTATTTT.

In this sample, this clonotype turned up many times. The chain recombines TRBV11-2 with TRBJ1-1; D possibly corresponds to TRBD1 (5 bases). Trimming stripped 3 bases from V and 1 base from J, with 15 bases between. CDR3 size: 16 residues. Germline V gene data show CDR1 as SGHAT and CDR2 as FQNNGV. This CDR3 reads CASSFWARDRNTEAFF. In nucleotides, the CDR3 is TGTGCCAGCAGCTTTTGGGCCAGGGACCGGAACACTGAAGCTTTCTTT.